This TCR beta chain is from a study of early T cells in non-severe SARS-CoV-2 infection. Study context: Sequenced material consisted of bulk RNA (from unsorted whole blood), and chains were unpaired.

Study-wide points: Reliance on VDJdb matching favored anti-spike CD8 responses; private and CD4 specificities were missed.

This clonotype was detected ten times or more. What it binds is unknown. The library protocol tagged individual cDNA molecules with unique molecular identifiers. TCRdb fed the 5' RACE reads into MiXCR, producing one record per CDR3 protein. The sample has about 29,000 distinct CDR3 sequences; approximately 5.4% are singletons. The V end lost 0 bases, the J end lost 1 base, and 9 bases lay between the germline ends. Germline CDR1 and CDR2: KGHSH and LQKENI. The CDR3 sequence is 16 residues long. The sequenced sample consisted of whole blood. V gene TRBV18 combines with J gene TRBJ2-2; no firm D call. This receptor was taken from an adult who was a healthcare worker with PCR-confirmed SARS-CoV-2 infection or an uninfected control (not recorded which). CDR3: CASSPPGSLNTGELFF. The CDR3 DNA is TGTGCCAGCTCACCACCGGGAAGTTTGAACACCGGGGAGCTGTTTTTT.